This TCR beta chain was recorded in a study of T cell responses to AZD1222 COVID-19 vaccine. In germline, CDR1 is LGHNA, CDR2 YSLEER. The length of the CDR3 is 15 residues. Deletions cut 0 bases from V and 0 bases from J, with 9 bases between. Some clones are missing from TCRdb's copy, which holds only in-frame ones; the method was immunoSEQ multiplex PCR. Of over 70,000 clones in the sample, approximately 90% were seen once. This material consisted of peripheral blood, taken 28 days after the second AZD1222 dose. This TCR was sampled from an adult who received the AZD1222 COVID-19 vaccine. This sequence joins TRBV4-3 and TRBJ2-7; unclear D gene. CDR3 DNA sequence: TGCGCCAGCAGCCAAGAAATTCTCTTCTCCTACGAGCAGTACTTC. It codes for CASSQEILFSYEQYF.